The rows below give T cell receptor beta chains drawn from one sample of a study of blood T cell repertoires in COVID-19. Produced via immunoSEQ multiplex PCR; TCRdb's table is partial and in-frame only. The repertoire holds under 75,000 clones, with about 78% as singletons. The sample taken for sequencing was peripheral blood. Receptors originate from a woman older than 75 with acute or convalescent COVID-19. CDR3s include the opening cysteine and the closing phenylalanine or tryptophan. The D gene is left open where the match is weak. A clone size is listed for some rows: how often the clone was seen (once, few, many), or a class if it is expanded.

CDR3nt	CDR3aa	v_gene	j_gene	d_gene	abundance
TGTGCCAGTATCGAGAGACAGTCCAATGAGCAGTTCTTC	CASIERQSNEQFF	TRBV19	TRBJ2-1	NA	once
TGTGCCAGCAGCTTCAGACAGGGGGCCGGCACAGATACGCAGTATTTT	CASSFRQGAGTDTQYF	TRBV5-4	TRBJ2-3	TRBD1	NA
TGTGCCAGCAGCTTAAGGCGATACCAGGGGTTTAGGTACGAGCAGTACTTC	CASSLRRYQGFRYEQYF	TRBV7-3	TRBJ2-7	NA	NA
TGTGCCAGCAGTTTCGGTCGCGAGCAGTTCTTC	CASSFGREQFF	TRBV12-3/TRBV12-4	TRBJ2-1	NA	few
TGTGCCAGCAGCACGGGAGGGAGATTCTACGAGCAGTACTTC	CASSTGGRFYEQYF	TRBV5-4	TRBJ2-7	TRBD2	few
TGTGCCAGCAGCTCCTTCAAAGCGGGGGAGCAGTACTTC	CASSSFKAGEQYF	TRBV2	TRBJ2-7	TRBD2	NA
TGTGCCAGCAGTGTTGAGAGCTCCTACAATGAGCAGTTCTTC	CASSVESSYNEQFF	TRBV2	TRBJ2-1	NA	NA
TGTGCCAGCAGCGGAATGGGACTAGCGGGAGGGAGCTCCTACAATGAGCAGTTCTTC	CASSGMGLAGGSSYNEQFF	TRBV9	TRBJ2-1	TRBD2	NA
TGCGCCAGCAGCCAAGATTTAGCGCGAGAGCTGTTTTTT	CASSQDLARELFF	TRBV4-3	TRBJ2-2	NA	NA
TGTGCCAGCAGCCCAGCGGGAGGTCTCGGTGAGCAGTTCTTC	CASSPAGGLGEQFF	TRBV7-3	TRBJ2-1	TRBD2	NA
TGTGCCAGCAGTCCGACAGGGACCAATCAGCCCCAGCATTTT	CASSPTGTNQPQHF	TRBV28	TRBJ1-5	TRBD1	NA
TGCGCCAGCAGTGAGAACCCCCCCGAGCTGTTCTTC	CASSENPPELFF	TRBV10-1	TRBJ2-1	NA	once
TGTGCCAGCAGCCTTCACGGACTGCAAGCTAACTATGGCTACACCTTC	CASSLHGLQANYGYTF	TRBV6-2/TRBV6-3	TRBJ1-2	NA	once
TGCGCCAGCAGCTTGTCGGAGTCGGGTGGCTACACCTTC	CASSLSESGGYTF	TRBV5-1	TRBJ1-2	NA	once
TGTGCCAGCAGGCAGGGGGGACGGGGCTATGGCTACACCTTC	CASRQGGRGYGYTF	TRBV28	TRBJ1-2	TRBD1	NA
TGTGCCAGCACCAGCACGACATTGGGTGGTGAGCAGTTCTTC	CASTSTTLGGEQFF	TRBV2	TRBJ2-1	NA	NA
TGTGCCAGCAGCAGACTAGCGGGAGGGGTCCACGAGCAGTACTTC	CASSRLAGGVHEQYF	TRBV3-1/TRBV3-2	TRBJ2-7	TRBD2	NA
TGTGCCAGCAGTTCTACCCAATATTCACCCCTCCACTTT	CASSSTQYSPLHF	TRBV12-3/TRBV12-4	TRBJ1-6	NA	NA
TGTGCCAGTAGCCGGACACCTCTTAATTCACCCCTCCACTTT	CASSRTPLNSPLHF	TRBV19	TRBJ1-6	NA	NA
TGCAGCGCCGTGATGGTAAGGAGTGGCTACACCTTC	CSAVMVRSGYTF	TRBV29-1	TRBJ1-2	NA	NA
TGTGCCAGCAGTGAAGCCTCACGGACAGCCTATGGCTACACCTTC	CASSEASRTAYGYTF	TRBV2	TRBJ1-2	NA	NA
TGTGCCAGCAGCTCCAACGGTGATATTCAGTACTTC	CASSSNGDIQYF	TRBV7-9	TRBJ2-4	NA	NA
TGCGCCAGCAGCCGGGGGGAGGTACGGAGCACTGAAGCTTTCTTT	CASSRGEVRSTEAFF	TRBV5-1	TRBJ1-1	NA	NA
TGTGCCAGCAGCTTGGCATTAGCGGAGCTATACGAGCAGTACTTC	CASSLALAELYEQYF	TRBV5-5	TRBJ2-7	NA	NA
TGTGCCAGCAGCTTGCTTGGGACAGGGGGCCAAGAGACCCAGTACTTC	CASSLLGTGGQETQYF	TRBV5-6	TRBJ2-5	TRBD1	NA
TGCTACTTACAGGGGGCACCGAACACCGGGGAGCTGTTTTTT	CYLQGAPNTGELFF	TRBV29-1	TRBJ2-2	TRBD1	NA
TGTGCCAGCAGCCAAGAAAGGACAGGGACCTACGAGCAGTACTTC	CASSQERTGTYEQYF	TRBV4-2	TRBJ2-7	TRBD1	NA
TGTGCCAGCAGCCAAAAGGCGGGGATTGCCGGGGAGCTGTTTTTT	CASSQKAGIAGELFF	TRBV27	TRBJ2-2	NA	NA
TGTGCCAGCAGCGTAGCTGGGACAGGGGGCGAAAAACTGTTTTTT	CASSVAGTGGEKLFF	TRBV9	TRBJ1-4	TRBD1	NA
TGCCAAGCTGGAGGCGACGCGAACACTGAAGCTTTCTTT	CQAGGDANTEAFF	TRBV29-1	TRBJ1-1	NA	NA
TGTGCCAGCAGCAAAGCCCGGGAGACGAACACTGAAGCTTTCTTT	CASSKARETNTEAFF	TRBV21-1	TRBJ1-1	NA	few
TGCGCCAGCAGCCAAGATCGGGGGAGGGCCCAGTACTTC	CASSQDRGRAQYF	TRBV4-1	TRBJ2-5	TRBD2	NA
TGCGCCAGCAGCCAAGACTGGGGACAACAAGAGACCCAGTACTTC	CASSQDWGQQETQYF	TRBV4-3	TRBJ2-5	NA	NA
TGTGCCACCAGTGATGAAGGACAGGGGGCATGGGAGCAGTTCTTC	CATSDEGQGAWEQFF	TRBV24-1	TRBJ2-1	TRBD1	NA
TGTGCCAGCAGCTCCCAACGACTAGCGGGGCTAGGGGAGCAGTTCTTC	CASSSQRLAGLGEQFF	TRBV13	TRBJ2-1	TRBD2	NA
TGTGCCAGCAGCTTGCAGGGGGTCGGCTACACCTTC	CASSLQGVGYTF	TRBV5-6	TRBJ1-2	TRBD1	NA
TGTGCCAGCAGCTTGGGTGCAGGGCCACCTACGCAGTATTTT	CASSLGAGPPTQYF	TRBV5-4	TRBJ2-3	NA	NA
TGTGCCAGCAGCCGGACAGGGAGGGACAGGCAGCAGTACTTC	CASSRTGRDRQQYF	TRBV3-1/TRBV3-2	TRBJ2-7	NA	few
TGCGCCAGCAGCGTCCAGGGGCCTGCAGGAACTGAAGCTTTCTTT	CASSVQGPAGTEAFF	TRBV5-1	TRBJ1-1	NA	few
TGCGCCAGCAGCTTGTACGGGGAGGGGTCAGATACGCAGTATTTT	CASSLYGEGSDTQYF	TRBV5-1	TRBJ2-3	TRBD2	NA
TGTGCCAGCAGGGCAGGCCCCCTGGACTATGGCTACACCTTC	CASRAGPLDYGYTF	TRBV28	TRBJ1-2	NA	NA
TGCAGCGTTGAACTTTACTATGGCTACACCTTC	CSVELYYGYTF	TRBV29-1	TRBJ1-2	NA	few
TGTGCCAGCAGCTTAAGCGGGAGCTCCTACAATGAGCAGTTCTTC	CASSLSGSSYNEQFF	TRBV7-3	TRBJ2-1	TRBD2	few
TGTGCCACCAGCACCCGCAGGGGGCAAGATGAGCAGTTCTTC	CATSTRRGQDEQFF	TRBV15	TRBJ2-1	TRBD1	once
TGCAGCGTGACCAGGGGGACCGGGGGCAATGAGCAGTTCTTC	CSVTRGTGGNEQFF	TRBV29-1	TRBJ2-1	NA	once
TGTGCCAGCAGTGACCGTAGCGGGGATCAAGAGACCCAGTACTTC	CASSDRSGDQETQYF	TRBV6-1	TRBJ2-5	TRBD2	NA